One sample yielded the 28 T cell receptor beta chains listed below, sequenced in a study of shared clonotypes between healthy human individuals. The repertoire was sequenced with immunoSEQ multiplex PCR; TCRdb's copy has only in-frame clones and lacks some. The sample includes over 1.5 million clones, 95% to 99% of them seen just once. The sample taken for sequencing was naive CD4+ T cells sorted from blood. Specified subset: CD45RA+ positively selected. The receptors stem from a man aged 25 to 40 in good health.

The genes are TRBV7-2 and TRBJ1-5; the match to TRBD1 covers 10 bases. The V gene end was trimmed by 1 base and the J gene end by 5 bases; junction bases not matched to a gene: 2. CDR3 length: 15 residues. Germline V gene data show CDR1 as SGHTA and CDR2 as FQGNSA. CDR3 DNA: TGTGCCAGCAGCTTAGGGGGGACAGGGGATCAGCCCCAGCATTTT. Translating gives CASSLGGTGDQPQHF.

In regard to this clone: The sample contains more than one DNA sequence encoding this CDR3. This rearrangement joins TRBV6-1 to TRBJ2-7; no firm D call. The germline V gene encodes CDR1 MNHNS and CDR2 SASEGT. This CDR3 has 13 residues. With 0 bases removed from V and 2 bases from J, the gap between germline ends came to 5 bases. CDR3 in amino acids: CASSEAGPYEQYF. In DNA, the CDR3 is TGTGCCAGCAGTGAAGCCGGCCCCTACGAGCAGTACTTC.

The chain is built from TRBV19 and TRBJ2-7, with D perhaps TRBD1 or TRBD2 (6 bases each). The V gene lost 10 bases and the J gene lost 3 bases, with 19 bases spanning the gap. Germline V gene sequence: CDR1 LNHDA, CDR2 SQIVND (reference sequence). The length of the CDR3 is 14 residues. This chain's CDR3 is CATNPTGRSYEQYF. The CDR3 nucleotides are TGTGCCACGAACCCAACAGGGAGGAGCTACGAGCAGTACTTC.

V and J are TRBV29-1 and TRBJ2-3; 9 bases match TRBD2. V was clipped by 7 bases and J by 4 bases; unmatched bases: 12. The CDR3 is 15 amino acids. Germline CDR1 and CDR2: SQVTM and ANQGSEA. CDR3 coding DNA: TGCAGCGCCCGAGCGGGGGGAGGGGCTCCAGATACGCAGTATTTT. Residues: CSARAGGGAPDTQYF.

The chain is built from TRBV7-9 and TRBJ2-5, with TRBD1 matching 7 bases. V shed 6 bases and J 2 bases; nucleotides not matched to a gene: 9. The CDR3 has 15 amino acids. Germline V gene lookup returns CDR1 SEHNR and CDR2 FQNEAQ (reference sequence). CDR3 DNA: TGTGCCAGCAGGCCGACAGGGCTCCCACAAGAGACCCAGTACTTC. Its translation: CASRPTGLPQETQYF.

V and J are TRBV9 and TRBJ2-1; maybe TRBD1 (6 bases). With 1 base removed from V and 5 bases from J, the gap between germline ends came to 19 bases. The CDR3 loop spans 17 amino acids. Germline V gives CDR1 SGDLS, CDR2 YYNGEE. CDR3 residues: CASSVRQASGGHNEQFF. CDR3 nucleotide sequence: TGTGCCAGCAGCGTACGACAGGCTTCCGGTGGTCACAATGAGCAGTTCTTC.

In this sample, this clone turned up once. V is TRBV9 and J is TRBJ1-5, with D possibly matching TRBD1 (5 bases). Germline CDR1 reads SGDLS; CDR2 reads YYNGEE. The CDR3 sequence is 15 residues long. The V end lost 6 bases, the J end lost 4 bases, and 17 bases lay between the germline ends. The CDR3 region is CASIFPGRENQPQHF. The CDR3 DNA is TGTGCCAGCATTTTTCCCGGCAGGGAGAATCAGCCCCAGCATTTT.

The CDR3 region has the DNA TGCAGTGCCATTAGACCCAATGAGCAGTTCTTC. It encodes CSAIRPNEQFF. The chain couples TRBV20-1 to TRBJ2-1; no clear D gene. V lost 6 bases and J lost 6, with 9 bases in between. Germline CDR1 reads DFQATT; CDR2 reads SNEGSKA (reference sequence). The CDR3 extends over 11 amino acids.

This chain uses TRBV28 with TRBJ2-3, with 8 bases that match TRBD1. J was trimmed by 8 bases and V by 9 bases; bases with no gene match: 13. The length of the CDR3 is 14 residues. CDR1 and CDR2 (germline): MDHEN, SYDVKM. CDR3 sequence (DNA): TGTGCCAGTACAGGGGGATCCGGCCAAGGTACGCAGTATTTT. This sequence encodes CASTGGSGQGTQYF.

This chain joins TRBV6-1 and TRBJ2-1; 9 bases line up with TRBD1. The V segment lost 10 bases and the J segment 9 bases; nucleotides outside the gene matches: 7. CDR1 and CDR2 (germline): MNHNS, SASEGT. The CDR3 runs to 12 residues. The CDR3 sequence: CATCGTGSEQFF. The CDR3 DNA is TGTGCCACCTGCGGGACAGGGAGTGAGCAGTTCTTC.

As concerns this clone: This specimen includes other DNA sequences encoding the same CDR3. The chain employs TRBV9 and TRBJ1-5; D not certain. This CDR3 is 14 amino acids long. Germline V gives CDR1 SGDLS, CDR2 YYNGEE. V was cut by 0 bases and J by 2 bases, with 6 bases left in between. CDR3 nucleotide sequence: TGTGCCAGCAGCGTAGATGGGGGCAATCAGCCCCAGCATTTT. As protein: CASSVDGGNQPQHF.

V and J are TRBV28 and TRBJ2-7, with D perhaps TRBD1 (7 bases). This CDR3 has 14 amino acids. Germline CDR1 reads MDHEN; CDR2 reads SYDVKM. Trimming stripped 8 bases from V and 3 bases from J, with 17 bases between. The DNA of the CDR3 is TGTGCCAGCTGGCGCGGGACAGAGATCTACGAGCAGTACTTC. It yields the protein CASWRGTEIYEQYF.

The chain combines TRBV18 with TRBJ2-2; 9 bases are shared with TRBD1. In germline, CDR1 is KGHSH, CDR2 LQKENI. J gave up 7 bases and V 6 bases, and 3 bases lay outside the gene matches. The CDR3 consists of 13 residues. CDR3 nucleotide sequence: TGTGCCAGCTCCCGACAGGGGGTCGGGGAGCTGTTTTTT. Translation: CASSRQGVGELFF.

The rearrangement joins TRBV6-1 to TRBJ2-3, with D hard to call. This CDR3 is 10 amino acids long. V was cut by 7 bases and J by 4 bases, with 3 bases left in between. The germline V gene has CDR1 MNHNS and CDR2 SASEGT. The CDR3 sequence is CASIPDTQYF. The CDR3 DNA sequence: TGTGCCAGCATTCCAGATACGCAGTATTTT.

A word on this clone: Additional DNA sequences in this sample encode the identical CDR3. J is TRBJ2-5 and V is TRBV19, with 7 positions matching TRBD1. Trimming cost V 4 bases and J 8 bases; bases outside gene matches: 1. Germline values: CDR1 LNHDA, CDR2 SQIVND (reference sequence). The CDR3 totals 11 residues. CDR3 sequence (DNA): TGTGCCAGTAGTACAGGGGGAACCCAGTACTTC. It translates to CASSTGGTQYF.

This chain links TRBV29-1 with TRBJ1-4, with TRBD1 identical over 8 bases. The J segment lost 7 bases and the V segment lost 8 bases, leaving 9 bases of the junction unmatched. The germline V gene has CDR1 SQVTM and CDR2 ANQGSEA. This CDR3 spans 13 amino acids. The DNA for the CDR3 is TGCAGCATATCCGGACAGGGAGGTGAAAAACTGTTTTTT. It is translated as CSISGQGGEKLFF. The variable domain in full, completed from reference TRBV29-1 and TRBJ1-4, reads SAVISQKPSRDICQRGTSLTIQCQVDSQVTMMFWYRQQPGQSLTLIATANQGSEATYESGFVIDKFPISRPNLTFSTLTVSNMSPEDSSIYLCSISGQGGEKLFFGSGTQLSVL.

The genes are TRBV11-3 and TRBJ1-5, with a possible D match to TRBD1 (6 bases). The CDR3 has 18 amino acids. V lost 0 bases and J lost 0, with 15 bases in between. The germline CDR1 and CDR2 sequences are SGHNT and YENEEA. DNA for the CDR3: TGTGCCAGCAGCTTAGAAAAGGCCGGGGGCCTTAGCAATCAGCCCCAGCATTTT. Translated, it gives CASSLEKAGGLSNQPQHF.

The chain uses TRBV5-8 and TRBJ2-2, with unresolved D. Germline-derived CDR1 and CDR2 are SGHTS and YDEGEE. Trimming took 1 base from V and 5 from J, leaving 15 bases between them. This CDR3 region has 16 residues. The DNA for the CDR3 is TGTGCCAGCAGCTTGCATCTTCCAGGATTGACCGGGGAGCTGTTTTTT. Its protein is CASSLHLPGLTGELFF.

The genes are TRBV27 and TRBJ2-7, with 8 bases matching TRBD1. This CDR3 comprises 14 residues. Germline-derived CDR1 and CDR2 are MNHEY and SMNVEV (reference sequence). Trimming removed 9 bases from V and 3 bases from J; junction bases left unmatched: 10. For the CDR3, the DNA is TGTGCCAGTGGGGCAGGGGGCCTGGACTACGAGCAGTACTTC. Encoded protein: CASGAGGLDYEQYF.

CDR3 residues: CASSDRKGRQPQHF. CDR3 in DNA: TGTGCCAGTAGTGACCGGAAGGGTCGGCAGCCCCAGCATTTT. V gene TRBV19 combines with J gene TRBJ1-5; no clear D gene. Germline CDR1 and CDR2: LNHDA and SQIVND (reference sequence). V shed 5 bases and J shed 7 bases, with 15 bases lying between them. The CDR3 is 14 amino acids.

The J gene is TRBJ1-5, the V gene TRBV10-2; 10 bases map to TRBD1. V was pared by 1 base and J by 5 bases, with 8 bases of the junction left unmatched. The CDR3 contains 17 residues. Germline V CDR1 and CDR2: WSHSY, SAAADI. The chain's CDR3 is CASSELAGTGAYQPQHF. CDR3 bases: TGCGCCAGCAGTGAGTTGGCCGGGACAGGGGCTTATCAGCCCCAGCATTTT.

The rearrangement joins TRBV18 to TRBJ2-7, with unresolved D. The CDR3 is made up of 16 amino acids. Deletions cut 3 bases from V and 1 base from J, with 16 bases between. Germline V gene lookup returns CDR1 KGHSH and CDR2 LQKENI. CDR3 DNA sequence: TGTGCCAGCTCACCGTCGAGGATTCCCAGTTCCTACGAGCAGTACTTC. Protein product: CASSPSRIPSSYEQYF.

This clone was recorded once. The chain couples TRBV9 to TRBJ2-3; 8 positions agree with TRBD1. This CDR3 spans 15 amino acids. Germline trimming cut 2 bases from V and 3 bases from J; bases unmatched to any gene: 5. CDR1 is SGDLS and CDR2 is YYNGEE in the germline V gene. CDR3 amino acids: CASSVRQGYTDTQYF. The CDR3 nucleotides read TGTGCCAGCAGCGTCAGACAGGGGTATACAGATACGCAGTATTTT.

A word on this clone: The sample contains more than one DNA sequence encoding this CDR3. The chain links TRBV5-1 to TRBJ1-2; a weak D match, TRBD1 (5 bases). The ends were cut back, 0 bases at V and 1 base at J, with 7 bases in the middle. Germline assignment: CDR1 SGHRS and CDR2 YFSETQ. The CDR3 loop spans 14 amino acids. This CDR3 reads CASSLGGDNYGYTF. In DNA, the CDR3 is TGCGCCAGCAGCTTGGGAGGGGATAACTATGGCTACACCTTC.

This chain links TRBV10-3 with TRBJ2-2, with D hard to call. Germline V gene data show CDR1 as ENHRY and CDR2 as SYGVKD. Trimming removed 7 bases at V and 0 bases at J, with 9 bases between. This CDR3 has 14 residues. This CDR3 is CAIKRVPNTGELFF. The CDR3 nucleotides are TGTGCCATCAAAAGGGTACCGAACACCGGGGAGCTGTTTTTT.

This clone has only one observation. V is TRBV2 and J is TRBJ1-1; TRBD1 matches 7 bases. V lost 6 bases and J lost 4; bases outside the gene matches: 8. Germline V gene data show CDR1 as SNHLY and CDR2 as FYNNEI. The CDR3 loop spans 14 amino acids. The CDR3: CASRDDRDGTEAFF. DNA of the CDR3: TGTGCCAGCAGAGACGACAGGGACGGCACTGAAGCTTTCTTT.

The chain combines TRBV5-1 with TRBJ2-1, with TRBD2 identical over 7 bases. The CDR3 is 17 amino acids. In germline, CDR1 is SGHRS, CDR2 YFSETQ. Unmatched junction bases numbered 10, after V lost 3 bases and J lost 1 base. CDR3 nucleotide sequence: TGCGCCAGCAGCTCCTCCGTAGCGGGCGGATCCTACAATGAGCAGTTCTTC. Translating gives CASSSSVAGGSYNEQFF.

The rearrangement joins TRBV29-1 to TRBJ2-7; weak D call: TRBD2 (6 bases). Germline lookup yields CDR1 SQVTM and CDR2 ANQGSEA. Trimming took off 3 bases at V and 2 bases at J, with 11 bases between the two ends. The CDR3 length is 13 residues. CDR3 sequence (DNA): TGCAGCGTTGACCTGGAGGGGACCTACGAGCAGTACTTC. Encoded protein: CSVDLEGTYEQYF.